This is a list of T cell receptor beta chains from one sample in a study of T cell changes during pregnancy in multiple sclerosis. Produced via immunoSEQ multiplex PCR; TCRdb's table is partial and in-frame only. The table lists roughly 15,000 clones, 84% of them singletons. The sequenced sample was CD8+ T cells from peripheral blood mononuclear cells, obtained in the second trimester of pregnancy. The receptor source for this set is a female donor in good health, enrolled as a control in a pregnancy study. CDR3s leave out the opening cysteine and the closing phenylalanine or tryptophan.

cdr3_length,v_call,j_call,cdr3_aa
12,TRBV7-2,TRBJ1-2,ASSFGLGNYGYT
13,TRBV19,TRBJ1-1,ASSILDQGWTEAF
12,TRBV27,TRBJ2-1,ASSLPGTSHEQF
14,TRBV9,TRBJ2-2,ASSVRPRENTGELF
14,TRBV28,TRBJ2-7,ASSSTLQLNSYEQY
14,TRBV7-9,TRBJ2-5,ASSSQAGGASETQY
10,TRBV21-1,TRBJ2-7,ASSLAGNEQY
17,TRBV27,TRBJ2-3,ASSLVLWASGGTLDTQY
12,TRBV19,TRBJ2-1,ASSPGQGAYEQF
13,TRBV27,TRBJ2-7,ASSLFTGGTYEQY
13,TRBV7-9,TRBJ1-4,ASSYHRGTNEKLF
12,TRBV11-2,TRBJ1-4,ASSLVEGGEKLF
13,TRBV4-2,TRBJ1-4,ASSHETGGNEKLF
13,TRBV28,TRBJ2-3,ASSQLAGVGDTQY
17,TRBV7-9,TRBJ2-2,ASSLWRTGRDKVAGELF
14,TRBV6-4,TRBJ2-3,ASSEGQGSYTDTQY